The 5 T cell receptor beta chains below all came from one sample that was sequenced in a study of cytomegalovirus exposure and HLA in healthy donors. In the PCR, 60 Vbeta and 13 Jbeta primers were used. Profiled with immunoSEQ multiplex PCR; TCRdb holds only in-frame clones, not every one. Counted here are some 200,000 clones, over 70% occurring once; the ten biggest clones make up 3% to 4.5%. The sequenced material came from PBMCs. Receptors originate from a man in his fifties in good health and CMV-seronegative.

V is TRBV7-2 and J is TRBJ2-1; 8 nucleotides agree with TRBD2. CDR1 and CDR2 (germline): SGHTA, FQGNSA. The CDR3 has 15 residues. V trimming: 3 bases; J trimming: 8 bases; junction bases outside the gene matches: 9. The CDR3 protein is CASSFGRGGFDEQFF. The DNA of the CDR3 is TGTGCCAGCAGCTTTGGACGGGGGGGCTTTGATGAGCAGTTCTTC.

As concerns this clone: Other DNA sequences of this sample code for an identical CDR3. This chain joins TRBV18 and TRBJ2-7, with TRBD1 matching over 9 bases. The CDR3 has 14 amino acids. Germline values: CDR1 KGHSH, CDR2 LQKENI. Trimming at V came to 3 bases and at J to 1 base, leaving 1 base not matched to a gene. CDR3 amino acids: CASSPGTGSYEQYF. The CDR3 DNA reads TGTGCCAGCTCACCTGGGACAGGGTCCTACGAGCAGTACTTC.

The genes are TRBV12-5 and TRBJ1-3; 8 bases fit TRBD1. The CDR3 length is 16 residues. With V trimmed by 0 bases and J by 0 bases, 1 base remained unmatched. Germline V gene data show CDR1 as LGHNT and CDR2 as FRNRAP. DNA for the CDR3: TGTGCTAGTGGTTTGGTAACAGGGGGCTCTGGAAACACCATATATTTT. Translating gives CASGLVTGGSGNTIYF.

A word on this clone: Other DNA sequences of this sample code for an identical CDR3. The chain has TRBV11-2 and TRBJ1-6; 7 nucleotides match TRBD1. Trimming took 5 bases from V and 7 from J; bases not matched to a gene: 8. The germline CDR1 and CDR2 sequences are SGHAT and FQNNGV. The CDR3 totals 15 residues. The CDR3 DNA reads TGTGCCAGCAGCGTACCGGGACAGTGGAATTCACCCCTCCACTTT. Protein product: CASSVPGQWNSPLHF.

The chain has TRBV2 and TRBJ2-7, with 12 bases matching TRBD2. The CDR3 has 14 residues. Germline CDR1 and CDR2: SNHLY and FYNNEI. Trimming at V came to 6 bases and at J to 1 base, leaving 1 base not matched to a gene. CDR3: CASRGTSGSYEQYF. In DNA, the CDR3 is TGTGCCAGCAGGGGGACTAGCGGGTCCTACGAGCAGTACTTC.